This is a list of T cell receptor beta chains from one sample in a study of T-cell memory formation after mild COVID-19. TCRdb re-analysed the 5' RACE reads in MiXCR, keeping a single row per CDR3 protein. The sample has roughly 600,000 distinct CDR3 sequences, about a sixth seen once; the top ten hold approximately 12%. What was sequenced was PBMCs or a T cell subset sorted from them (not recorded which). Every receptor here comes from an adult woman who had mild COVID-19 (a few samples of this study predate the infection). Cell type and time point are not known. CDR3s include the opening cysteine and the closing phenylalanine or tryptophan. Clone size is stated in some rows and not others, as once, few, many or a class when expanded.

TRBJ2-5,TRBV5-4,few,CASSLRTGSIGETQYF
TRBJ2-3,TRBV5-1,NA,CASSLRNTDTQYF
TRBJ2-7,TRBV6-6,NA,CASSPNDRDYEQYF
TRBJ1-6,TRBV30,NA,CAWSAGNNSPLHF
TRBJ1-5,TRBV20-1,few,CSAKKAPGGDSNQPQHF
TRBJ1-2,TRBV29-1,few,CSVAVRYLGTDGYTF
TRBJ2-6,TRBV27,NA,CASSRQGASGANVLTF
TRBJ2-4,TRBV6-2/TRBV6-3,NA,CASGEAQQGLENIQYF
TRBJ2-3,TRBV9,few,CASSLNRLTSTDTQYF
TRBJ2-7,TRBV5-1,many,CASSLVGSGEQYF
TRBJ1-5,TRBV7-9,few,CASSSTGGPQPQHF
TRBJ2-5,TRBV19,few,CASSIQGTQYF
TRBJ2-7,TRBV4-3,few,CASSPTWGESYEQYF
TRBJ2-1,TRBV7-2,NA,CASLLGGGSYNEQFF
TRBJ2-1,TRBV7-9,NA,CASSLGGTSGANEQFF
TRBJ1-2,TRBV7-2,NA,CASSLREGPNYGYTF
TRBJ1-2,TRBV6-5,NA,CASSYFRGFSYGYTF
TRBJ2-1,TRBV9,few,CASSVASAGEWADEQFF
TRBJ1-6,TRBV12-3/TRBV12-4,few,CASSPAVGRSPLHF
TRBJ2-2,TRBV6-5,NA,CASSLTRGSTGELFF
TRBJ2-7,TRBV7-9,NA,CASRGVRVYEQYF
TRBJ1-1,TRBV29-1,many,CSVEDPGTEAFF
TRBJ2-7,TRBV12-3/TRBV12-4,NA,CASSSTPGLIFTYEQYF
TRBJ2-3,TRBV20-1,NA,CSASGPADTQYF
TRBJ2-6,TRBV12-3/TRBV12-4,few,CASTLRGTGANVLTF